These 27 T cell receptor beta chains share one sample of origin, sequenced in a study of persistence of HIV-infected CD4 T cells. The antigens of these receptors remain unknown. This was the immunoSEQ version 4 assay in survey mode. The repertoire was sequenced with immunoSEQ multiplex PCR; TCRdb's copy has only in-frame clones and lacks some. Among about 48,000 clones listed, around 75% were seen once. Cells were stimulated with CMV-infected fibroblast lysates at roughly 9.1 ug/mL. CD40L-negative CD69-negative CD45RO-high memory CD4+ T cells were sorted as populations depleted of antigen-responding cells. The sequences come from CD4+ T cells sorted from PBMCs after 18-hour stimulation, collected from a patient who received antiretroviral therapy. These receptors all stem from an adult man with HIV who was CMV-seropositive.

The chain combines TRBV30 with TRBJ1-1; 9 positions agree with TRBD1. CDR1 GTSNPN and CDR2 SVGIG come from the germline V gene (reference sequence). V was pared by 8 bases and J by 1 base, with 5 bases of the junction left unmatched. There are 13 residues in the CDR3. CDR3 in DNA: TGTGCCCACACGACAGGGGGGAACACTGAAGCTTTCTTT. It codes for CAHTTGGNTEAFF. The variable domain in full, with the rest retrieved from reference TRBV30 and TRBJ1-1, is SQTIHQWPATLVQPVGSPLSLECTVEGTSNPNLYWYRQAAGRGLQLLFYSVGIGQISSEVPQNLSASRPQDRQFILSSKKLLLSDSGFYLCAHTTGGNTEAFFGQGTRLTVV.

The DNA for the CDR3 is TGTGCCTGGAGCACGGACGGTAGCCCCTACAATGAGCAGTTCTTC. Translation gives CAWSTDGSPYNEQFF. The chain employs TRBV30 and TRBJ2-1; D is uncertain. The germline V gene encodes CDR1 GTSNPN and CDR2 SVGIG (reference sequence). The CDR3 sequence is 15 residues long. V lost 3 bases, J lost 2 bases, and 14 bases lay in between.

The chain recombines TRBV6-1 with TRBJ2-3; 12 nucleotides match TRBD1. CDR1 is MNHNS, CDR2 SASEGT, per germline. CDR3 length: 15 amino acids. Germline trimming cut 1 base from V and 5 bases from J; bases unmatched to any gene: 1. CDR3 loop: CASSEGDRGRDTQYF. In nucleotides, the CDR3 is TGTGCCAGCAGTGAAGGGGACAGGGGGCGAGATACGCAGTATTTT.

This clone was found once. The chain recombines TRBV5-1 with TRBJ2-7; D uncertain. Germline CDR1 reads SGHRS; CDR2 reads YFSETQ. V shed 0 bases and J shed 0 bases, with 4 bases lying between them. CDR3 size: 13 residues. The CDR3 loop reads CASSLGASYEQYF. The CDR3 nucleotides are TGCGCCAGCAGCTTGGGTGCCTCCTACGAGCAGTACTTC.

The rearrangement joins TRBV6-1 to TRBJ1-3, with a possible D match to TRBD1 (6 bases). The CDR3 extends over 16 amino acids. Trimming took off 3 bases at V and 4 bases at J, with 16 bases between the two ends. Germline V CDR1 and CDR2: MNHNS, SASEGT. The CDR3 nucleotides read TGTGCCAGCAGTGACAGGGGACGGAGTAGGGGAAACACCATATATTTT. This gives the protein CASSDRGRSRGNTIYF.

J is TRBJ1-4 and V is TRBV20-1; D gene uncertain. Trimming shortened V by 3 bases and J by 4 bases, and 6 bases separated the two germline ends. Germline V gene lookup returns CDR1 DFQATT and CDR2 SNEGSKA (reference sequence). CDR3 length equals 12 residues. CDR3: CSASWNNEKLFF. In nucleotides, the CDR3 is TGCAGTGCTAGTTGGAATAATGAAAAACTGTTTTTT.

The chain is built from TRBV4-2 and TRBJ2-6; D may be TRBD1 (6 bases). Trimming cost V 6 bases and J 1 base, with 10 bases left between them. CDR3 size: 15 residues. Looked up from germline, CDR1 is LGHNA and CDR2 is YNFKEQ. CDR3 nucleotide sequence: TGTGCCAGCAGATCACAGGGTTCTGGGGCCAACGTCCTGACTTTC. Protein: CASRSQGSGANVLTF.

V gene TRBV6-5 combines with J gene TRBJ1-1; D is possibly TRBD1 (6 bases). Germline assignment: CDR1 MNHEY and CDR2 SVGAGI. Between the trimmed V and J ends, which lost 6 bases and 2 bases, there was a span of 16 bases. This CDR3 comprises 15 residues. The CDR3 protein is CASSASGTPNTEAFF. In DNA form, the CDR3 reads TGTGCCAGCAGCGCCTCCGGGACACCAAACACTGAAGCTTTCTTT.

The chain combines TRBV14 with TRBJ1-1; 11 bases agree with TRBD1. Germline V gene data show CDR1 as SGHDN and CDR2 as FVKESK. The V gene end was trimmed by 10 bases and the J gene end by 4 bases; junction bases not matched to a gene: 2. CDR3 size: 12 residues. The CDR3 region has the DNA TGTGCCACTGGGACAGGGGGCACTGAAGCTTTCTTT. It specifies CATGTGGTEAFF.

V is TRBV10-3 and J is TRBJ1-3; D call uncertain. Between the trimmed V and J ends, which lost 9 bases and 6 bases, there was a span of 15 bases. The germline V gene encodes CDR1 ENHRY and CDR2 SYGVKD. The CDR3 contains 13 residues. The CDR3 here is CAMGSAVQNTIYF. The DNA of the CDR3 is TGTGCCATGGGATCGGCGGTCCAAAACACCATATATTTT.

This rearrangement joins TRBV30 to TRBJ1-5; TRBD1 might be the D (6 bases). Germline lookup yields CDR1 GTSNPN and CDR2 SVGIG (reference sequence). The CDR3 is 12 residues long. CDR3 amino acids: CAYSQGNQPQHF. As DNA, the CDR3 is TGTGCTTATTCCCAGGGGAATCAGCCCCAGCATTTT.

The chain combines TRBV27 with TRBJ1-2; D may be TRBD1 (6 bases). The CDR3 covers 12 residues. Trimming removed 6 bases from V and 4 bases from J, with 9 bases in between. Germline loops: CDR1 MNHEY, CDR2 SMNVEV (reference sequence). Written as DNA, the CDR3 is TGTGCCAGCAGCAACAGGGTCTATGGCTACACCTTC. Its translation: CASSNRVYGYTF.

The chain has TRBV20-1 and TRBJ1-2; 9 positions match TRBD1. Per the germline V gene, CDR1 is DFQATT and CDR2 is SNEGSKA (reference sequence). Trimming cost V 5 bases and J 8 bases; bases outside gene matches: 3. The CDR3 runs 11 residues. The CDR3 nucleotides are TGCAGTGCTGCCGGGACAGGGGGCTACACCTTC. Translated: CSAAGTGGYTF.

The V gene is TRBV3-1 (or the pseudogene TRBV3-2), the J gene TRBJ1-2, with 8 bases identical to TRBD1. The V gene end was trimmed by 0 bases and the J gene end by 8 bases; junction bases not matched to a gene: 5. This CDR3 comprises 14 residues. Germline CDR1 LGHDT, CDR2 YNNKEL (reference sequence). CDR3 amino acids: CASSQDRTGRGYTF. Here the CDR3 DNA reads TGTGCCAGCAGCCAAGATCGGACAGGGCGCGGCTACACCTTC.

This clone was seen only once. The rearrangement joins TRBV19 to TRBJ2-7, with 8 bases aligning to TRBD1. V shed 3 bases and J 2 bases; nucleotides not matched to a gene: 9. In germline, CDR1 is LNHDA, CDR2 SQIVND (reference sequence). This CDR3 contains 16 residues. The CDR3 nucleotides read TGTGCCAGTAGTATCTCGGGGACAGGTCGCACCTACGAGCAGTACTTC. It specifies CASSISGTGRTYEQYF.

The chain couples TRBV11-3 to TRBJ2-3; no definite D call. The ends were cut back, 0 bases at V and 1 base at J, with 5 bases in the middle. The germline gives CDR1 SGHNT, CDR2 YENEEA. This CDR3 region has 14 residues. CDR3 DNA sequence: TGTGCCAGCAGCTTAGATGCGGGCACAGATACGCAGTATTTT. Translated, it gives CASSLDAGTDTQYF.

DNA of the CDR3: TGCGCCAGCAGGGACTTGGGGTGGCCGGGCTACACCTTC. Amino acid sequence: CASRDLGWPGYTF. The chain couples TRBV5-1 to TRBJ1-2; D unresolved. The CDR3 runs to 13 residues. V gave up 5 bases and J gave up 8 bases, with 16 bases separating them. From germline, CDR1 is SGHRS and CDR2 YFSETQ.

The gene calls are TRBV19 and TRBJ2-6; D not resolved. The germline gives CDR1 LNHDA, CDR2 SQIVND (reference sequence). The V end was cut by 6 bases, the J end by 0 bases, with 9 bases between. This CDR3 is 15 amino acids long. In DNA form, the CDR3 reads TGTGCCAGTAGCCTGGTAGTCTCTGGGGCCAACGTCCTGACTTTC. It yields the protein CASSLVVSGANVLTF.

This chain uses TRBV19 with TRBJ2-6; D gene ambiguous. The V gene lost 3 bases and the J gene lost 3 bases, with 12 bases spanning the gap. Germline values: CDR1 LNHDA, CDR2 SQIVND (reference sequence). The CDR3 is 16 amino acids. The CDR3 nucleotides read TGTGCCAGTAGTATCGTCAGGACGGGTGGGGCCAACGTCCTGACTTTC. Translation: CASSIVRTGGANVLTF.

This CDR3 reads CASSESSVGKTQYF. CDR3 DNA: TGTGCCAGCAGTGAATCAAGTGTTGGAAAGACCCAGTACTTC. The genes are TRBV6-1 and TRBJ2-5; no definite D call. Trimming stripped 2 bases from V and 6 bases from J, with 13 bases between. Looked up from germline, CDR1 is MNHNS and CDR2 is SASEGT. This CDR3 has 14 residues.

By sample fraction, this clone is medium-sized. The rearrangement links TRBV6-5 to TRBJ1-6, with unresolved D. V shed 5 bases and J shed 14 bases, with 13 bases lying between them. Germline V gene lookup returns CDR1 MNHEY and CDR2 SVGAGI. This CDR3 region has 12 residues. CDR3 protein: CASSTATRALHF. CDR3 bases: TGTGCCAGCAGTACCGCCACTCGGGCCCTCCACTTT.

The rearrangement joins TRBV4-3 to TRBJ1-2, with D possibly being TRBD1 (6 bases). Germline CDR1 LGHNA, CDR2 YSLEER. This CDR3 has 13 amino acids. The V end was cut by 3 bases, the J end by 5 bases, with 10 bases between. The CDR3 here is CASSHEGVYGYTF. CDR3 sequence (DNA): TGCGCCAGCAGCCATGAGGGGGTATATGGCTACACCTTC.

The V gene is TRBV10-3, the J gene TRBJ1-2, with a tentative D call TRBD1 (6 bases). Germline V gives CDR1 ENHRY, CDR2 SYGVKD. This CDR3 is 14 amino acids long. Trimming pared 7 bases from V and 2 bases from J, leaving 14 bases between. The CDR3 region has the DNA TGTGCCATCACAGGCGGGCAGGGGAACTATGGCTACACCTTC. Translated, it gives CAITGGQGNYGYTF.

This clone was seen a handful of times. The chain links TRBV6-2 or TRBV6-3 to TRBJ1-2, with 7 bases lining up with TRBD1. This CDR3 contains 16 residues. After removal of 5 bases from V and 2 bases from J, the junction contained 11 bases not matched to a gene. Germline values: CDR1 MNHEY, CDR2 SVGEGT. The CDR3 DNA follows: TGTGCCAGCAGTCTGACCGGGACAGACATAAACTATGGCTACACCTTC. Its protein is CASSLTGTDINYGYTF.

The chain has TRBV9 and TRBJ2-2; D ambiguous. The CDR3 consists of 12 residues. Trimming took off 4 bases at V and 4 bases at J, with 5 bases between the two ends. Germline V gives CDR1 SGDLS, CDR2 YYNGEE. The CDR3 sequence is CASSRRTGELFF. Here the CDR3 DNA reads TGTGCCAGCAGCCGACGCACCGGGGAGCTGTTTTTT.

The chain links TRBV19 to TRBJ1-6; D is perhaps TRBD1 (5 bases). CDR1 and CDR2 from the germline V gene are LNHDA and SQIVND (reference sequence). V was clipped by 6 bases and J by 11 bases, with 20 bases between them. This CDR3 spans 15 amino acids. CDR3 sequence (DNA): TGTGCCAGTAGCACAGGCGGCCTTTCTTGGGCACCCCTCCACTTT. Amino acid sequence: CASSTGGLSWAPLHF. The variable domain in full, completed from reference TRBV19 and TRBJ1-6, reads DGGITQSPKYLFRKEGQNVTLSCEQNLNHDAMYWYRQDPGQGLRLIYYSQIVNDFQKGDIAEGYSVSREKKESFPLTVTSAQKNPTAFYLCASSTGGLSWAPLHFGNGTRLTVT.

The chain has TRBV5-1 and TRBJ1-6; 9 nucleotides line up with TRBD1. V dropped 4 bases and J dropped 7; count of bases not matched to a gene: 6. The CDR3 is made up of 15 amino acids. Germline V gene data show CDR1 as SGHRS and CDR2 as YFSETQ. As DNA, the CDR3 is TGCGCCAGCAGCAGAGGACAGGGGAACAATTCACCCCTCCACTTT. Encoded protein: CASSRGQGNNSPLHF.